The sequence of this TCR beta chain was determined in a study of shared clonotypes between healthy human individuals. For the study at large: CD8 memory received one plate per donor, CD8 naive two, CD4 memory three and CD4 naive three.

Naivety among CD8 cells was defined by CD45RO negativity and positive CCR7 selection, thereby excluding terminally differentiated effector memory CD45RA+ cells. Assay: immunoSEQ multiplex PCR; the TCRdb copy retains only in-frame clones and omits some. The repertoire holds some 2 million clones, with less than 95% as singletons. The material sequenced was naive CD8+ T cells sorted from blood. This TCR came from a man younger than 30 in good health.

The CDR3 protein is CASPIPGHHQETQYF. DNA of the CDR3: TGCGCCAGCCCGATACCGGGACACCACCAAGAGACCCAGTACTTC. V usage is TRBV5-1 and J usage is TRBJ2-5, with D tentatively TRBD1 (6 bases). V was shortened by 7 bases and J by 0 bases, with 16 bases between the two germline ends. This CDR3 comprises 15 residues. Germline values: CDR1 SGHRS, CDR2 YFSETQ.